This TCR delta chain came from a study of Vγ9Vδ2 T cells in congenital toxoplasmosis (dated by TCRdb to about 2021). Background for the entire study: The diagnosis of congenital toxoplasmosis relied on IgG, IgM and IgA serology, Western blot and an in-house interferon-gamma release assay. This study compared the CDR3 repertoires of the gamma and delta chains in sorted blood gammadelta T cells from congenitally T. gondii-infected infants versus uninfected infants. Infant repertoires were sequenced at 2 months after birth and at 1 year of age. At 2 months, TCR sequencing included roughly five infected and 10 uninfected infants, and at 1 year it included 3 infected and 4 uninfected infants.

The same treatment, consisting of spiramycin and/or pyrimethamine plus sulfadiazine plus folinic acid, was given to mothers of infected and uninfected infants alike. All infants, both infected and uninfected, were delivered at term after more than 37 weeks of gestation. Approximately 0.97 mL of blood was used to isolate PBMCs by Lymphoprep gradient centrifugation, after which the PBMCs were cryopreserved in liquid nitrogen and shipped to Belgium. After thawing, PBMCs were labeled with Zombie NIR viability dye and stained with CD3, TCR gammadelta, Vgamma9 and Vdelta2 antibodies. Sorting of CD3+ TCRgammadelta+ T cells was performed on a FACSAria III, reaching a mean purity of almost 99%. For each sample, RNA was extracted from approximately 9,600 sorted gammadelta T cells with the RNeasy Micro Kit. Infants were born to mothers enrolled with primary T. gondii infection during pregnancy. The infants' peripheral blood was drawn at an outpatient microbiology and virology center located in Pavia, Italy.

Points the paper makes about the study in general: Two months was the earliest age with enough suitable sample material for TCR repertoire analysis, so newborn repertoires were not sequenced. The repertoire differences between infected and uninfected infants were less clear at 1 year of age than at 2 months. Germline-encoded fetal-type TRDV2 CDR3 sequences seemed to be more prevalent in infected than in uninfected 2-month-old infants, with an in utero expansion footprint being suggested. Compared with uninfected infants, infected infants at 2 months appeared to have fewer N additions in their TRGV9 and TRDV2 CDR3s, and this was especially true for TRDV2-TRDJ1 sequences. Both infected and uninfected infants showed high prevalence of a public TRGV9 clonotype.

For CDR1 and CDR2, the germline V gene lists GEAIGNYY and EKD. The CDR3 sequence holds 19 residues, the cysteine and phenylalanine included. The CDR3 DNA has 57 bases and is translated from base 1. V is reduced by 3 bases and J by 0 bases, leaving a spacing of 17 bases between them. Using SuperScript II, cDNA was generated through template-switch reverse transcription, with TRGC- and TRDC-specific primers combined in a single tube. The TRGC primer was designed so that it binds both the TRGC1 and the TRGC2 constant genes. Amplification of TRG and TRD was done with the KAPA Real-Time Library Amplification Kit, and AMPure XP beads were used for purification between steps. Index PCR with the Nextera XT Index Kit was used to add Illumina sequencing adapters. Sequencing of TRG and TRD amplicons was performed on an Illumina MiSeq with the V2 300 kit, and 150 bp paired-end reads were generated. The source study handled its data this way. Before further analysis, read quality was checked using FastQC version 0.11.8. Reads were aligned to GenBank TRG or TRD reference genes, and CDR3 sequences were built with MiXCR version 3.0.3. Default MiXCR settings were kept, except that 3 rather than 5 consecutive nucleotides were used to assemble TRDD gene segments. N additions, CDR3 length, J segment length and clonotype sharing between samples were computed with VDJtools version 1.2.1. Out-of-frame CDR3 sequences and those containing stop codons were excluded from analysis. Infant repertoires were assessed for overlap with previously published fetal, cord blood and adult blood Vgamma9Vdelta2 repertoires. TCRdb called clones anew from the public reads via CATT; matching DNA rows were later pooled. These V and J calls rely on TCRdb rather than the paper's analysis. Recorded for this sample are approximately 790 delta-chain clones; about 14% of them occurred a single time. Together, the top ten hold under 15% of the sample.

In this sample, this clone turned up a few times. Its specific antigen is unknown. One base separates it from a far larger clone, so it is likely a read error. The rearranged segments are TRDV2 and TRDJ3, with TRDD3 tentatively as D gene (6 bases match). The source material was gamma-delta T cells from blood. This clonotype was sampled from a child under 10 years old born to a mother with Toxoplasma gondii infection during pregnancy, either congenitally infected or uninfected (not recorded which). The CDR3: CACDAVGDQSSWDTRQMFF. The nucleotides read TGTGCCTGTGACGCCGTAGGGGATCAAAGCTCCTGGGACACCCGACAGATGTTTTTC.